The entry that follows covers one T cell receptor (beta chain) sequence. Its antigen is still unknown. The data were obtained in a study of beta chain features in type 1 diabetes. Study findings and constraints: Shortening of TCRB CDR3s, moderate but significant, appeared in all four CD4+ subsets of Type 1 diabetes patients.

As every portion of the isolated RNA was reverse transcribed, the sequencing read expressed TCRB transcripts. This table comes from immunoSEQ multiplex PCR, and its TCRdb copy is limited to in-frame clones, with some not included. The sample includes 250,000 to 300,000 clones, around 24% of them seen just once. The clonotype comes from a woman aged 30 to 39 with type 1 diabetes. Sequencing input: naive CD4+ T cells from blood.

Here the CDR3 reads CAWIRNSGNTIYF. DNA of the CDR3: TGTGCCTGGATCAGAAACTCTGGAAACACCATATATTTT. The chain recombines TRBV30 with TRBJ1-3; D ambiguous. Germline V CDR1 and CDR2: GTSNPN, SVGIG (reference sequence). This CDR3 has 13 amino acids. The germline V and J ends were trimmed by 4 bases and 0 bases, with 7 bases remaining between them.